A selection of T cell receptor beta chains follows, all from one sample in a study of beta chain features in type 1 diabetes. Profiled with immunoSEQ multiplex PCR; TCRdb holds only in-frame clones, not every one. The table lists hundreds of thousands of clones, approximately 15% of them singletons, with under 0.04% in the top ten. Sequencing input: naive CD4+ T cells from blood. Receptors originate from a young man in good health. The CDR3 runs from the conserved cysteine through the conserved F or W. Fields, in order: D gene, V gene, J gene, clone size, CDR3 protein, CDR3 DNA. The D gene is left open where the match is weak. Part of the rows lack a size; the others show once, few, many or a class for expanded clones.

>.|TRBV7-2|TRBJ1-1|.
CASSTAGGTEAFF
TGTGCCAGCAGTACCGCCGGGGGCACTGAAGCTTTCTTT
>TRBD2|TRBV5-1|TRBJ2-1|.
CASSLRLAGGYDEQFF
TGCGCCAGCAGCCTGAGACTAGCGGGAGGGTACGATGAGCAGTTCTTC
>TRBD1|TRBV4-3|TRBJ2-7|.
CASSQVQSTGGFLYEQYF
TGCGCCAGCAGCCAAGTCCAATCGACAGGGGGTTTTCTTTACGAGCAGTACTTC
>TRBD1|TRBV5-6|TRBJ2-1|.
CASSLAGTAYNEQFF
TGTGCCAGCAGCTTGGCCGGGACAGCATACAATGAGCAGTTCTTC
>TRBD2|TRBV5-4|TRBJ2-5|.
CASSSQRGAQETQYF
TGTGCCAGCAGCTCCCAGCGGGGGGCACAAGAGACCCAGTACTTC
>TRBD2|TRBV7-2|TRBJ2-3|.
CASSLLLAGLDTQYF
TGTGCCAGCAGCTTATTACTAGCGGGGCTGGATACGCAGTATTTT
>.|TRBV7-9|TRBJ1-4|few
CASNPEDPAGVEKLFF
TGTGCCAGCAACCCAGAGGACCCCGCCGGGGTCGAAAAACTGTTTTTT
>.|TRBV7-3|TRBJ2-3|few
CASSTYGVRQYF
TGTGCCAGCAGCACCTATGGCGTTCGGCAGTATTTT
>.|TRBV9|TRBJ2-2|few
CASSVVVGAGTGELFF
TGTGCCAGCAGCGTAGTTGTGGGGGCCGGCACCGGGGAGCTGTTTTTT
>.|TRBV7-2|TRBJ2-1|few
CASSLGRGSYNEQFF
TGTGCCAGCAGCTTAGGGAGGGGCTCCTACAATGAGCAGTTCTTC
>.|TRBV15|TRBJ1-4|few
CATSREFGATGLFF
TGTGCCACCAGCAGAGAATTTGGGGCTACTGGACTGTTTTTT
>TRBD2|TRBV4-3|TRBJ2-1|.
CASSLKIAGGIKDYNEQFF
TGCGCCAGCAGCCTCAAAATAGCGGGAGGGATAAAAGATTACAATGAGCAGTTCTTC
>.|TRBV18|TRBJ1-3|.
CASSPTAGNTIYF
TGTGCCAGCTCACCAACAGCTGGAAACACCATATATTTT
>TRBD1|TRBV12-5|TRBJ2-1|.
CASGLVQDRVPNEQFF
TGTGCTAGTGGTTTGGTACAGGACAGGGTTCCCAATGAGCAGTTCTTC
>.|TRBV29-1|TRBJ2-7|.
CSVAMGIYEQYF
TGCAGCGTTGCTATGGGGATCTACGAGCAGTACTTC
>TRBD1|TRBV7-9|TRBJ2-1|.
CASSSDLVGTVAEQFF
TGTGCCAGCAGCTCGGACCTTGTAGGGACAGTAGCTGAGCAGTTCTTC
>.|TRBV30|TRBJ1-2|few
CAWSPRQGSYTF
TGTGCCTGGAGTCCCCGGCAGGGTAGCTACACCTTC
>TRBD2|TRBV6-1|TRBJ2-4|few
CASRLAIAKNIQYF
TGTGCCAGCAGACTAGCGATAGCCAAAAACATTCAGTACTTC
>.|TRBV19|TRBJ2-5|.
CATGTTAHQYF
TGTGCCACGGGAACGACTGCCCACCAGTACTTC
>.|TRBV11-2|TRBJ2-3|few
CASSISMDTQYF
TGTGCCAGCAGCATCTCAATGGATACGCAGTATTTT
>TRBD2|TRBV7-8|TRBJ2-3|few
CASSPGLAGSTDTQYF
TGTGCCAGCAGCCCGGGACTAGCGGGATCCACAGATACGCAGTATTTT
>.|TRBV7-3|TRBJ1-4|.
CASSPDGYEKLFF
TGTGCCAGCAGCCCAGACGGATACGAAAAACTGTTTTTT
>TRBD1|TRBV5-1|TRBJ2-7|few
CASSLATGGLYEQYF
TGCGCCAGCAGCTTGGCTACAGGGGGTCTGTACGAGCAGTACTTC
>TRBD2|TRBV5-1|TRBJ2-5|few
CASSFSGGPLTQYF
TGCGCCAGCAGCTTTAGCGGGGGACCCCTGACCCAGTACTTC
>TRBD2|TRBV7-2|TRBJ2-2|.
CASSRDVLAGAGELFF
TGTGCCAGCAGCAGGGACGTACTAGCGGGGGCCGGGGAGCTGTTTTTT
>TRBD1|TRBV5-1|TRBJ1-4|.
CASSLEGQVYEKLFF
TGCGCCAGCAGCTTGGAGGGACAGGTTTATGAAAAACTGTTTTTT
>.|TRBV29-1|TRBJ1-1|few
CSVALWGEAFGGEAFF
TGCAGCGTTGCGTTGTGGGGCGAGGCCTTCGGAGGGGAAGCTTTCTTT
>.|TRBV7-9|TRBJ2-7|few
CASSSAPGAYEQYF
TGTGCCAGCAGCTCCGCCCCCGGGGCCTACGAGCAGTACTTC
>TRBD2|TRBV5-1|TRBJ2-6|few
CASGYREVGLASGANVLTF
TGCGCCAGCGGATACAGGGAAGTGGGACTAGCTTCTGGGGCCAACGTCCTGACTTTC
>.|TRBV29-1|TRBJ1-1|few
CSVEETSVAEAFF
TGCAGCGTTGAAGAGACGTCAGTTGCTGAAGCTTTCTTT
>.|TRBV30|TRBJ1-5|few
CAWSVTGGWPQHF
TGTGCCTGGAGTGTAACAGGTGGTTGGCCCCAGCATTTT
>TRBD1|TRBV29-1|TRBJ1-2|few
CSVNTRDGTVYGYTF
TGCAGCGTTAATACCCGCGACGGGACAGTGTATGGCTACACCTTC
>.|TRBV5-1|TRBJ2-3|few
CASSSGLEGRITDTQYF
TGCGCCAGCAGCTCGGGATTGGAGGGGCGAATTACAGATACGCAGTATTTT
>TRBD1|TRBV7-2|TRBJ2-1|.
CASSLRTGTGEQFF
TGTGCCAGCAGCCTCAGGACAGGGACGGGTGAGCAGTTCTTC
>TRBD2|TRBV7-2|TRBJ2-5|few
CASSPGRLAGGSQETQYF
TGTGCCAGCAGCCCGGGAAGGCTAGCGGGGGGCTCACAAGAGACCCAGTACTTC
>.|TRBV5-1|TRBJ2-1|.
CASSLMGHPNEQFF
TGCGCCAGCAGCCTCATGGGACACCCAAATGAGCAGTTCTTC
>.|TRBV13|TRBJ2-3|.
CASSFLGTDTQYF
TGTGCCAGCAGCTTTTTGGGAACAGATACGCAGTATTTT
>.|TRBV18|TRBJ2-5|.
CASSRPTGTQYF
TGTGCCAGCTCACGACCGACAGGGACCCAGTACTTC
>TRBD1|TRBV7-2|TRBJ2-1|.
CASRGDRGSYNEQFF
TGTGCCAGCAGGGGGGACAGGGGATCCTACAATGAGCAGTTCTTC
>.|TRBV29-1|TRBJ1-1|.
CSVEMGNTEAFF
TGCAGCGTTGAGATGGGGAACACTGAAGCTTTCTTT
>TRBD2|TRBV23-1|TRBJ2-3|few
CASSHPTAGASTDTQYF
TGCGCCAGCAGTCACCCAACAGCGGGAGCTAGCACAGATACGCAGTATTTT
>.|TRBV30|TRBJ2-6|.
CACGKTSGANVLTF
TGTGCCTGCGGCAAGACCTCTGGGGCCAACGTCCTGACTTTC
>.|TRBV18|TRBJ1-5|.
CASSPTPGIQPQHF
TGTGCCAGCTCACCAACGCCCGGGATTCAGCCCCAGCATTTT
>.|TRBV29-1|TRBJ2-3|few
CSAEHRVDGDTQYF
TGCAGCGCCGAGCACAGGGTTGATGGAGATACGCAGTATTTT
>.|TRBV25-1|TRBJ2-7|.
CASIGGPLDYEQYF
TGTGCCAGCATTGGGGGGCCTTTAGACTACGAGCAGTACTTC
>.|TRBV21-1|TRBJ2-3|few
CASSSRAGTSGTDTDTQYF
TGTGCCAGCAGCTCCCGCGCCGGAACTAGCGGGACAGACACAGATACGCAGTATTTT
>.|TRBV9|TRBJ2-4|few
CASSVEGTKNIQYF
TGTGCCAGCAGCGTAGAGGGAACCAAAAACATTCAGTACTTC
>.|TRBV30|TRBJ1-1|few
CAWGLGRNTEAFF
TGTGCCTGGGGACTGGGGAGGAACACTGAAGCTTTCTTT
>.|TRBV7-2|TRBJ2-7|.
CASSSSGTVTYEQYF
TGTGCCAGCAGCTCCTCCGGGACTGTCACCTACGAGCAGTACTTC
>.|TRBV29-1|TRBJ2-2|.
CSVGNRLFTGELFF
TGCAGCGTTGGTAACAGGCTCTTCACCGGGGAGCTGTTTTTT
>.|TRBV14|TRBJ1-5|few
CASSQGGNQPQHF
TGTGCCAGCAGCCAAGGGGGCAATCAGCCCCAGCATTTT
>.|TRBV29-1|TRBJ2-3|few
CSVGEVKGTLSTDTQYF
TGCAGCGTCGGTGAAGTGAAAGGGACGCTGAGCACAGATACGCAGTATTTT
>.|TRBV4-3|TRBJ2-1|few
CASSKQKGPGGGEQFF
TGCGCCAGCAGCAAGCAAAAAGGGCCTGGGGGCGGTGAGCAGTTCTTC
>TRBD1|TRBV30|TRBJ2-5|.
CAWSTGGGQQETQYF
TGTGCCTGGAGCACAGGGGGTGGACAGCAAGAGACCCAGTACTTC
>TRBD2|TRBV18|TRBJ2-7|.
CASSPLSGTSGDYSYEQYF
TGTGCCAGCTCACCACTAAGCGGGACTAGCGGGGATTACTCCTACGAGCAGTACTTC
>TRBD2|TRBV6-1|TRBJ2-3|.
CASNIAGGTDTQYF
TGTGCCAGCAATATAGCGGGAGGCACAGATACGCAGTATTTT
>TRBD1|TRBV5-4|TRBJ2-5|few
CASSTGQGQETQYF
TGTGCCAGCAGCACAGGACAGGGGCAAGAGACCCAGTACTTC
>TRBD1|TRBV29-1|TRBJ1-5|.
CSVMTGGNNQPQHF
TGCAGCGTAATGACAGGGGGCAACAATCAGCCCCAGCATTTT